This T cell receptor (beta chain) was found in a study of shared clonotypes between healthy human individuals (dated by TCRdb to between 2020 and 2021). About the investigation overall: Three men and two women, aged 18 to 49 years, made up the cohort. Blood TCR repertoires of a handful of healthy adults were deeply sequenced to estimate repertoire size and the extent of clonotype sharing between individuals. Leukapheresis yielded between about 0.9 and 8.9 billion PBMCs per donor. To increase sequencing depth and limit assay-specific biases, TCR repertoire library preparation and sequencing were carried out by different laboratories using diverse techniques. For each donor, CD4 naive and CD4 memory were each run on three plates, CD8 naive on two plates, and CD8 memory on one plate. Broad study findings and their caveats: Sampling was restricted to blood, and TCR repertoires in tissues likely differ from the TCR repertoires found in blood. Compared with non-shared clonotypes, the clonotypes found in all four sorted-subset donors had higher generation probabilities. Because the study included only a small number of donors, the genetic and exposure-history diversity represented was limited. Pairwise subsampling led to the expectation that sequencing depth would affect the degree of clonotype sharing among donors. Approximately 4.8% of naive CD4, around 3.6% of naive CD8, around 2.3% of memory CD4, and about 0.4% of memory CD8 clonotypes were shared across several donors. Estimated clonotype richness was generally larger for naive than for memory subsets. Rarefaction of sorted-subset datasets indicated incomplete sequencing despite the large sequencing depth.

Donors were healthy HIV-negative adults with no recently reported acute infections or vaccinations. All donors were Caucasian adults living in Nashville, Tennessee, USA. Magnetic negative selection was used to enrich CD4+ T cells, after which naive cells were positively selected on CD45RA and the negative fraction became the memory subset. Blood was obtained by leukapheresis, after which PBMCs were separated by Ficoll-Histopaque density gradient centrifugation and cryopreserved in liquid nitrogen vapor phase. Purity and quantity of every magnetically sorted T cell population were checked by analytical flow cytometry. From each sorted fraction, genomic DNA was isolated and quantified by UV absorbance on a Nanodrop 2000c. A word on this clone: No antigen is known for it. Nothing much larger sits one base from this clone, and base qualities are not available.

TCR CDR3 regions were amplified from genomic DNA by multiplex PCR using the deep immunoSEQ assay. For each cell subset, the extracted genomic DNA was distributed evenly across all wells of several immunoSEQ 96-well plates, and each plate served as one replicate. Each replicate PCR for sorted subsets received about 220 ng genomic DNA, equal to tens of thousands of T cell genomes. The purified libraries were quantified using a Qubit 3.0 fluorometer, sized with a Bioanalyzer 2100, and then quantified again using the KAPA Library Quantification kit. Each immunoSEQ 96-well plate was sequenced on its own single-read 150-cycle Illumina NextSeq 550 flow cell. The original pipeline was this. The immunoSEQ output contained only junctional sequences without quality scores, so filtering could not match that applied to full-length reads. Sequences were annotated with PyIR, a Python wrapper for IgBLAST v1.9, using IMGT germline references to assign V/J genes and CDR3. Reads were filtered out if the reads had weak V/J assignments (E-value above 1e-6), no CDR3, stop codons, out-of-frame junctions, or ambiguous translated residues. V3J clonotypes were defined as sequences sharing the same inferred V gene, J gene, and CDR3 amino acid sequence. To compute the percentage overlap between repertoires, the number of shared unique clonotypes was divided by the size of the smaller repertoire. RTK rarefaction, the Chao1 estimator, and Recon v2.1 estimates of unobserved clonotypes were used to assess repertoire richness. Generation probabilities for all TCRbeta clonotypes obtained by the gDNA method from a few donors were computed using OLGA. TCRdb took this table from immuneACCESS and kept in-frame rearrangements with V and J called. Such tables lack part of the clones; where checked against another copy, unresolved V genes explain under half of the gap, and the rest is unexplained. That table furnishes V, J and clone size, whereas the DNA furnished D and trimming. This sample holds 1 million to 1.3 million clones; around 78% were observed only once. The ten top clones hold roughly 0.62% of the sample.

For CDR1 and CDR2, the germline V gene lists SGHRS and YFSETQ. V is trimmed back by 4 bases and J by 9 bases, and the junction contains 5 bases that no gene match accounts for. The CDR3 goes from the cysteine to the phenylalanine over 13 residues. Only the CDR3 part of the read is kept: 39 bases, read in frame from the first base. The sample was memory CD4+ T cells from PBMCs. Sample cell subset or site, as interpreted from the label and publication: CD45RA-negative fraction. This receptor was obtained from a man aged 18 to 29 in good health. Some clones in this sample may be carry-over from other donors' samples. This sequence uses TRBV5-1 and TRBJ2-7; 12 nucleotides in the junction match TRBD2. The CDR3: CASSEPLAGGQYF. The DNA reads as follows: TGCGCCAGCAGCGAACCACTAGCGGGAGGGCAGTACTTC.